The sequence of this T cell receptor (beta chain) was determined in a study of T cell responses to AZD1222 COVID-19 vaccine. Generated by immunoSEQ multiplex PCR, the TCRdb table keeps only in-frame clones and is missing some. The data contain approximately 140,000 clones, 75% to 95% of them singletons. This CDR3 has 14 amino acids. The V end lost 5 bases, the J end lost 8 bases, and 13 bases lay between the germline ends. CDR1 SGHAT and CDR2 FQNNGV come from the germline V gene. The sample in question was peripheral blood, obtained 28 days after the second dose of the MenACWY control vaccine. This chain uses TRBV11-2 with TRBJ1-6; D ambiguous. This receptor was identified in an adult who received the MenACWY meningococcal vaccine as a control. DNA for the CDR3: TGTGCCAGCAGCCTCCGGGCTGTAGATTCACCCCTCCACTTT. Its translation is CASSLRAVDSPLHF. The variable domain in full, completed from reference TRBV11-2 and TRBJ1-6, reads EAGVAQSPRYKIIEKRQSVAFWCNPISGHATLYWYQQILGQGPKLLIQFQNNGVVDDSQLPKDRFSAERLKGVDSTLKIQPAKLEDSAVYLCASSLRAVDSPLHFGNGTRLTVT.